Presented here are 14 T cell receptor beta chains from one specimen sequenced in a study of regulatory T cells in long-lasting Graves disease. The time point here: persistent/refractory GD, antithyroid drugs over 5 years with positive TRAb. Preparation of the TCR library used RNA extracted from PBMCs. According to the study, TCR beta libraries were built with iRepertoire HTBI primers and CDR3-region Arm-PCR. TCRdb redid the calling of the multiplex PCR reads with MiXCR, one entry per CDR3 protein. The data hold almost 350,000 distinct CDR3 sequences, with roughly 21% observed a single time. The specimen was peripheral blood mononuclear cells (PBMCs), collected when the disease was refractory, from a patient treated with antithyroid drugs. These receptors were collected from a female donor with Graves disease.

This clonotype has ten or more counts. This chain connects TRBV3-1 to TRBJ2-7, with 8 bases fitting TRBD1. This CDR3 has 15 amino acids. Germline V gene data show CDR1 as LGHDT and CDR2 as YNNKEL (reference sequence). The V and J ends lost 5 bases and 1 base, in that order; junction bases with no gene match: 7. The CDR3 coding sequence is TGTGCCAGCAGCTACCGGGACAGGAGATCCTACGAGCAGTACTTC. Translated, it gives CASSYRDRRSYEQYF.

This clonotype appeared a few times. V and J are TRBV11-2 and TRBJ2-1; 8 bases fit TRBD2. The CDR3 length is 15 residues. The V gene end was trimmed by 1 base and the J gene end by 9 bases; junction bases not matched to a gene: 8. Germline lookup yields CDR1 SGHAT and CDR2 FQNNGV. The CDR3 protein is CASSLARSGSTEQFF. CDR3 nucleotides: TGTGCCAGCAGCTTAGCTAGGAGCGGGAGCACTGAGCAGTTCTTC. Drawing the rest from reference TRBV11-2 and TRBJ2-1, the complete variable domain is EAGVAQSPRYKIIEKRQSVAFWCNPISGHATLYWYQQILGQGPKLLIQFQNNGVVDDSQLPKDRFSAERLKGVDSTLKIQPAKLEDSAVYLCASSLARSGSTEQFFGPGTRLTVL.

With regard to this clonotype: A much larger clone lies a single base off, so this may be a read error. The V call is TRBV11-2, the J call TRBJ1-6; TRBD1 matches at 9 bases. The germline V gene encodes CDR1 SGHAT and CDR2 FQNNGV. The CDR3 spans 16 residues. Here the CDR3 reads CTSSFLGTGSNSPLHF. For the CDR3, the DNA is TGTACCAGCAGCTTCTTAGGGACAGGGAGTAATTCACCCCTCCACTTT.

V gene TRBV6-9 combines with J gene TRBJ2-5; 9 bases map to TRBD1. This CDR3 has 17 residues. CDR1 is MNHGY, CDR2 SVAAGI, per germline. Trimming at V came to 3 bases and at J to 2 bases, leaving 10 bases not matched to a gene. This chain's CDR3 is CASSYGQRGTGQETQYF. DNA for the CDR3: TGTGCCAGCAGTTACGGCCAACGCGGGACAGGGCAAGAGACCCAGTACTTC.

This clonotype has more than one count but fewer than ten. This chain's CDR3 is CSAGKRDRYF. The CDR3 DNA reads TGCAGTGCTGGCAAGCGGGATCGGTACTTC. The chain uses TRBV20-1 and TRBJ2-7; 7 nucleotides line up with TRBD2. Germline-derived CDR1 and CDR2 are DFQATT and SNEGSKA (reference sequence). V trimming: 5 bases; J trimming: 12 bases; junction bases outside the gene matches: 7. CDR3 size: 10 residues.

Ten or more counts support this clonotype. The V gene is TRBV28, the J gene TRBJ2-7; weak D call: TRBD1 (5 bases). The CDR3 loop spans 10 amino acids. Trimming pared 8 bases from V and 9 bases from J, leaving 11 bases between. Germline V gene lookup returns CDR1 MDHEN and CDR2 SYDVKM. The CDR3 loop reads CASRNQGQYF. In nucleotides, the CDR3 is TGTGCCAGCCGAAATCAGGGGCAGTACTTC.

V is TRBV15 and J is TRBJ2-7, with D unresolved. This CDR3 is 15 amino acids long. Germline V gene sequence: CDR1 LNHNV, CDR2 YYDKDF (reference sequence). Trimming removed 0 bases at V and 0 bases at J, with 9 bases between. CDR3 bases: TGTGCCACCAGCAGAGATCTGAAGAGCTCCTACGAGCAGTACTTC. Translation gives CATSRDLKSSYEQYF.

The chain has TRBV6-1 and TRBJ1-5; TRBD1 is a possible D gene (5 bases). Trimming left V 9 bases short and J 6 bases short, with 15 bases between. Per germline, CDR1 MNHNS and CDR2 SASEGT. The CDR3 consists of 13 residues. CDR3 DNA sequence: TGTGCCAGTTGGGAGGGGAATTTTCAGCCCCAGCATTTT. As protein: CASWEGNFQPQHF.

This clonotype was recorded at least ten times. This rearrangement joins TRBV30 to TRBJ1-5; D is perhaps TRBD1 (6 bases). The CDR3 is made up of 13 amino acids. Trimming shortened V by 5 bases and J by 7 bases, and 15 bases separated the two germline ends. Per the germline V gene, CDR1 is GTSNPN and CDR2 is SVGIG (reference sequence). CDR3 protein: CAWDTGPGQPQHF. As DNA, the CDR3 is TGTGCCTGGGATACAGGGCCTGGACAGCCCCAGCATTTT.

This clonotype has a count of ten or more. The chain carries TRBV20-1 and TRBJ1-1; no clear D. Germline CDR1 and CDR2: DFQATT and SNEGSKA (reference sequence). V was trimmed by 5 bases and J by 1 base, leaving 5 bases between them. This CDR3 region has 11 residues. CDR3 sequence: CSALQNTEAFF. The CDR3 nucleotides read TGCAGTGCTTTACAGAACACTGAAGCTTTCTTT.

This clonotype occurred many times. This chain connects TRBV11-2 to TRBJ1-6, with a tentative D call TRBD1 (6 bases). From germline, CDR1 is SGHAT and CDR2 FQNNGV. V was trimmed by 2 bases and J by 0 bases, leaving 17 bases between them. The CDR3 covers 19 residues. CDR3 residues: CASSLSGQWLSSYNSPLHF. The CDR3 bases are TGTGCCAGCAGCTTAAGCGGACAGTGGTTGAGCTCCTATAATTCACCCCTCCACTTT.

This sequence joins TRBV19 and TRBJ1-1; D perhaps matches TRBD1 (6 bases). The CDR3 runs to 17 residues. Per germline, CDR1 LNHDA and CDR2 SQIVND (reference sequence). The V and J ends lost 3 bases and 0 bases respectively, with 17 bases between them. The CDR3 region is CASSISSGVNLNTEAFF. The CDR3 region has the DNA TGTGCCAGTAGTATCAGTTCAGGGGTTAATCTGAACACTGAAGCTTTCTTT.

This clonotype showed up many times. The chain links TRBV12-3 or TRBV12-4 to TRBJ1-4; D call uncertain. The CDR3 is made up of 11 amino acids. V was cut by 8 bases and J by 8 bases, with 9 bases left in between. The CDR3 DNA follows: TGTGCCAGCTCTAGAAGGGAAAAACTGTTTTTT. Amino acid sequence: CASSRREKLFF.

This clonotype occurred many times. This chain joins TRBV11-2 and TRBJ1-5; D gene ambiguous. V lost 1 base, J lost 1 base, and 14 bases lay in between. The CDR3 consists of 17 residues. The germline CDR1 and CDR2 sequences are SGHAT and FQNNGV. The CDR3 sequence: CASSLGVAGRSNQPQHF. The CDR3 DNA reads TGTGCCAGCAGCTTAGGGGTCGCGGGAAGGAGCAATCAGCCCCAGCATTTT.